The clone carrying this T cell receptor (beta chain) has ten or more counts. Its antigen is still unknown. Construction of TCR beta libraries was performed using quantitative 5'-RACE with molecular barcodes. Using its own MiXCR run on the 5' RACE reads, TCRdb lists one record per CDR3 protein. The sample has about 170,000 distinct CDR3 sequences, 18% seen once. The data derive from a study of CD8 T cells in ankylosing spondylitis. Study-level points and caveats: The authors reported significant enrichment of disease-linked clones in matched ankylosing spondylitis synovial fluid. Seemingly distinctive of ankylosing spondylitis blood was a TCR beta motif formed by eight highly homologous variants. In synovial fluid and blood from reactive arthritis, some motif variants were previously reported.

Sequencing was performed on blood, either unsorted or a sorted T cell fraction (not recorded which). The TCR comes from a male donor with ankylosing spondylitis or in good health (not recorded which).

The CDR3 sequence is CATSHLGEGSDEQFF. In DNA, the CDR3 is TGTGCCACCAGCCACCTGGGGGAGGGCAGCGATGAGCAGTTCTTC. The gene calls are TRBV24-1 and TRBJ2-1, with TRBD2 matching over 7 bases. Germline values: CDR1 KGHDR, CDR2 SFDVKD. The CDR3 runs 15 residues. Unmatched junction bases numbered 13, after V lost 7 bases and J lost 8 bases.